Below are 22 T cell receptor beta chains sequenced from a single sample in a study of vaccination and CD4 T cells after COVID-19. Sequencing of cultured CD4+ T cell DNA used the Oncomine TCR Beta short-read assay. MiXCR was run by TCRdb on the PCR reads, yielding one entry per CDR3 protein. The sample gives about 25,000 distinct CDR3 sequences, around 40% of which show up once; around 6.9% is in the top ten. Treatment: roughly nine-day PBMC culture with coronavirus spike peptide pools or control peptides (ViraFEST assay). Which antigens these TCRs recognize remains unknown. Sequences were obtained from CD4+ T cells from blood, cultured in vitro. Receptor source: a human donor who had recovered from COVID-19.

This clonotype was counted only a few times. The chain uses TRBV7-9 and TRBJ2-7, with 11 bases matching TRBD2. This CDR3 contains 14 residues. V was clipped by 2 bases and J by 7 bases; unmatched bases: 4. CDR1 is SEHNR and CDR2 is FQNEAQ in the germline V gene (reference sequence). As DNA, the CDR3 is TGTGCCAGCAGCTTAATAGCGGGAGGGGGAGAGCAGTACTTC. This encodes CASSLIAGGGEQYF.

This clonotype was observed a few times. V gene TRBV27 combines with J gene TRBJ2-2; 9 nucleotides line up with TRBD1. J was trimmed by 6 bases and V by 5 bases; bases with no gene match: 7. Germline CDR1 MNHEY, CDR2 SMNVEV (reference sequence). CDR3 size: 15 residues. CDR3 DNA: TGTGCCAGCAGTCCACAGGGGGCTAGTCCCGGGGAGCTGTTTTTT. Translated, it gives CASSPQGASPGELFF.

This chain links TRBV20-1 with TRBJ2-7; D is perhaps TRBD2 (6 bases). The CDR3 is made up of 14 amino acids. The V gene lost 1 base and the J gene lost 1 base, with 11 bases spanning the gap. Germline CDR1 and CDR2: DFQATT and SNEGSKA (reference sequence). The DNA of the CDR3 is TGCAGTGCTAGAGCAGCGGGTGATTCCTACGAGCAGTACTTC. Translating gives CSARAAGDSYEQYF.

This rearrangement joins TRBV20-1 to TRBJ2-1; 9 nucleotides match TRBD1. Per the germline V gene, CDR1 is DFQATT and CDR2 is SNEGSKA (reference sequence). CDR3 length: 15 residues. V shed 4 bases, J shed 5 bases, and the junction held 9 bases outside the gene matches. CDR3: CSANSGTGNDNEQFF. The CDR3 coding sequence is TGCAGTGCTAATTCCGGGACAGGGAATGACAATGAGCAGTTCTTC.

CDR3 sequence reads: CASSPRGITDTQYF. CDR3 nucleotide sequence: TGTGCCAGCAGCCCCAGGGGGATCACAGATACGCAGTATTTT. This chain links TRBV28 with TRBJ2-3; 7 bases match TRBD1. The CDR3 extends over 14 amino acids. V was clipped by 6 bases and J by 2 bases; unmatched bases: 5. Germline CDR1 MDHEN, CDR2 SYDVKM.

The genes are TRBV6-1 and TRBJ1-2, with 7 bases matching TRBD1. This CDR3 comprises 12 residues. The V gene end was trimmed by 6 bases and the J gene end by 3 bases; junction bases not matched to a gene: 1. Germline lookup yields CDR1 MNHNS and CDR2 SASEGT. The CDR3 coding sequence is TGTGCCAGCAGCCAGGGGGACTATGGCTACACCTTC. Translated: CASSQGDYGYTF.

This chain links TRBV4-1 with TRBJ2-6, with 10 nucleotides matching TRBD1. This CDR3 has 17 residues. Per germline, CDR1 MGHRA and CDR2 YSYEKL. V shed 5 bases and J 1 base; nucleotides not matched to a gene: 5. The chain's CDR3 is CASSEGTGVSGANVLTF. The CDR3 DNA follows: TGCGCCAGCAGCGAGGGGACAGGGGTATCTGGGGCCAACGTCCTGACTTTC.

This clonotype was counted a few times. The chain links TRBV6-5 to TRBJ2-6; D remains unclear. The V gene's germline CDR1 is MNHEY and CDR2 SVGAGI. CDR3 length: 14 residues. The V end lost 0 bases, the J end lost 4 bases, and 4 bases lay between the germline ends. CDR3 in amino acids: CASSYSLGANVLTF. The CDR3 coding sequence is TGTGCCAGCAGTTACTCGCTCGGGGCCAACGTCCTGACTTTC.

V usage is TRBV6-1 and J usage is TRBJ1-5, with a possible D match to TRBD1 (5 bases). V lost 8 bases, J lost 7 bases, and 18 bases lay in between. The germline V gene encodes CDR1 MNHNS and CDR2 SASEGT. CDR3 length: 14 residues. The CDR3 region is CASDKGGGEQPQHF. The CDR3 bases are TGTGCCAGCGATAAGGGTGGAGGGGAACAGCCCCAGCATTTT.

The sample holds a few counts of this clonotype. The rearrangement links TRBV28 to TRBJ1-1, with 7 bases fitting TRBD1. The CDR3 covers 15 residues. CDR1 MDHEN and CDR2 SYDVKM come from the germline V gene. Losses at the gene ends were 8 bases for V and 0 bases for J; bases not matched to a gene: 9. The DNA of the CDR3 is TGTGCCAGCTGGGACAGCCGTCTTTTGAACACTGAAGCTTTCTTT. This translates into CASWDSRLLNTEAFF.

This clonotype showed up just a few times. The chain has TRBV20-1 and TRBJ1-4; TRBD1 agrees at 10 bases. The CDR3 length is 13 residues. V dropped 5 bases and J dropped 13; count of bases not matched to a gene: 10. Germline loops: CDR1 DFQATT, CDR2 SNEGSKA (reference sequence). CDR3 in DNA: TGCAGTGCTGCCGGGACAGGGGCATATGGACTGTTTTTT. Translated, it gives CSAAGTGAYGLFF.

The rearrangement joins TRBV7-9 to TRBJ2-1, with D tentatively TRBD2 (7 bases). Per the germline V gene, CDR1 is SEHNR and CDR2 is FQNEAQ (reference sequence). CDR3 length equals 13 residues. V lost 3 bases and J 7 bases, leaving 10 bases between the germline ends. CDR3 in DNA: TGTGCCAGCAGCTTCGGGGGGCCGAATGAGCAGTTCTTC. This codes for CASSFGGPNEQFF. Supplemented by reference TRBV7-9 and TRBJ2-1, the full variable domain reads DTGVSQNPRHKITKRGQNVTFRCDPISEHNRLYWYRQTLGQGPEFLTYFQNEAQLEKSRLLSDRFSAERPKGSFSTLEIQRTEQGDSAMYLCASSFGGPNEQFFGPGTRLTVL.

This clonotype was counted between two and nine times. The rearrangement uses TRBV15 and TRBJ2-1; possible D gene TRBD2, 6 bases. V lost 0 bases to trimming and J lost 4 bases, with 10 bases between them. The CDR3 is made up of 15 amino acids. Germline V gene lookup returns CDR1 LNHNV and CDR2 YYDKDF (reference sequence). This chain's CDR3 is CATSRDRLEYNEQFF. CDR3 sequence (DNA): TGTGCCACCAGCAGAGATCGACTAGAGTACAATGAGCAGTTCTTC.

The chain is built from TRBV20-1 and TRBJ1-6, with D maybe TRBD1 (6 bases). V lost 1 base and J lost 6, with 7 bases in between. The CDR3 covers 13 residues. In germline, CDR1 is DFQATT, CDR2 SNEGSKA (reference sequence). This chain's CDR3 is CSARGGLNSPLHF. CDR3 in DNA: TGCAGTGCTAGAGGGGGGCTTAATTCACCCCTCCACTTT.

CDR3 loop: CASSVLQGQPQHF. DNA of the CDR3: TGTGCCAGCAGCGTTTTACAGGGTCAGCCCCAGCATTTT. The chain carries TRBV7-2 and TRBJ1-5; D might be TRBD1 (6 bases). Per germline, CDR1 SGHTA and CDR2 FQGNSA. This CDR3 is 13 amino acids long. The V and J ends lost 5 bases and 6 bases respectively, with 11 bases between them.

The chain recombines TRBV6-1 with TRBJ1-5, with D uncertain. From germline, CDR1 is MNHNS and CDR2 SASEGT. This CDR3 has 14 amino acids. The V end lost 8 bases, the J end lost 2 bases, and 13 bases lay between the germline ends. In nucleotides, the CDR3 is TGTGCCAGCGGCCCCACTAGAGGCAATCAGCCCCAGCATTTT. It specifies CASGPTRGNQPQHF.

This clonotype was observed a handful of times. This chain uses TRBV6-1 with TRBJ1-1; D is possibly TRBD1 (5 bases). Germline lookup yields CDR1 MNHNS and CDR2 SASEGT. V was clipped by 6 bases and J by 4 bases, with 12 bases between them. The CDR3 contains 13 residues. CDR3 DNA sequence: TGTGCCAGCAGACTCCAGGGTGTCACTGAAGCTTTCTTT. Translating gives CASRLQGVTEAFF.

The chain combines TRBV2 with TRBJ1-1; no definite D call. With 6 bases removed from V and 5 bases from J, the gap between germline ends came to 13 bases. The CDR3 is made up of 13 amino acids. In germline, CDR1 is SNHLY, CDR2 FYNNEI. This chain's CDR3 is CASRIDPLTEAFF. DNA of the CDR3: TGTGCCAGCAGAATTGACCCCCTAACTGAAGCTTTCTTT.

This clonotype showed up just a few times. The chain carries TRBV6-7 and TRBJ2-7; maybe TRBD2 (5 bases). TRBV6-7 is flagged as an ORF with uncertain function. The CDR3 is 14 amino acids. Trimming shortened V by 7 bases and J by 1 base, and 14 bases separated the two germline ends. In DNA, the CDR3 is TGTGCCAGCACCTTTATCGGGGTTTCCTACGAGCAGTACTTC. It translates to CASTFIGVSYEQYF.

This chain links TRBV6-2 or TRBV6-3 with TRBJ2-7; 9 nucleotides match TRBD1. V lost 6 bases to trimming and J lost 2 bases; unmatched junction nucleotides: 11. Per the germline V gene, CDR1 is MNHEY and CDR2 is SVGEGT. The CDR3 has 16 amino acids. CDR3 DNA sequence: TGTGCCAGCAGCTCCCGGCCCGGGACAGGGACCTACGAGCAGTACTTC. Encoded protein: CASSSRPGTGTYEQYF.

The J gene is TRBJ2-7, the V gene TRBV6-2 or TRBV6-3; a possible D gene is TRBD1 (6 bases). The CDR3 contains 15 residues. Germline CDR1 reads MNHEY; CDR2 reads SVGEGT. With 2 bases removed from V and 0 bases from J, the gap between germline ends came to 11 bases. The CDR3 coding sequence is TGTGCCAGCAGTTACGGGACACTAAGCTCCTACGAGCAGTACTTC. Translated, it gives CASSYGTLSSYEQYF.

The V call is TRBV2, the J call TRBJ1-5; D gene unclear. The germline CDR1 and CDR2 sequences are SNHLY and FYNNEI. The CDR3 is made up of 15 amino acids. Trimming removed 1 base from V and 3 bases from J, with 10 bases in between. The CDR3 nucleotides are TGTGCCAGCAGTGAAGTGACCACAGACAATCAGCCCCAGCATTTT. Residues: CASSEVTTDNQPQHF.